This TCR beta chain appears in the sequencing data of a study of T cell repertoires in cytomegalovirus infection. Study-level information: Public TCR beta signatures provided an indication of both CMV infection and a matching HLA type.

One entry per CDR3 protein results from TCRdb running MiXCR on the reads. The sample shows more than 150,000 distinct CDR3 sequences, over 25% of them seen only once. Study findings and constraints: Pooled public TCR beta family frequency picked out CMV carriers with the relevant HLA. Dominant in the ex vivo response were TCR beta clonotypes restricted by HLA-C and specific for CMV.

This CDR3 is 13 amino acids long. V lost 2 bases to trimming and J lost 3 bases, with 11 bases between them. CDR1 and CDR2 (germline): DFQATT, SNEGSKA (reference sequence). Worth noting for this clonotype: Its antigen is unidentified.

The source is a human donor in good health (CMV status not recorded). Some clones in this sample may be carry-over from other donors' samples. Source material: PBMCs. The chain combines TRBV20-1 with TRBJ2-7, with no clear D. The CDR3 spells CSARKSASYEQYF. CDR3 sequence (DNA): TGCAGTGCTAGAAAATCGGCCAGCTACGAGCAGTACTTC.